This T cell receptor (beta chain) derives from a study of blood T cell repertoires in COVID-19. Study overall: PBMCs, B-cell-depleted T cells, or T cells were the source of the cDNA or gDNA that made up the material.

In germline, CDR1 is SGDLS, CDR2 YYNGEE. Trimming removed 0 bases at V and 7 bases at J, with 16 bases between. The CDR3 length is 16 residues. How the authors handled the data: Amplification of reference gene primers provided the estimated nucleated cell counts. The assay was immunoSEQ multiplex PCR, and TCRdb's table has in-frame clones only and misses some. V and J calls and clone size are copied from that table; D and trimming were computed from the DNA. The sample lists 68,000 or so clones; roughly 86% were seen once. Input material: peripheral blood. This TCR came from a middle-aged man with acute or convalescent COVID-19. The rearrangement links TRBV9 to TRBJ1-4; tentative D call: TRBD1 (6 bases). CDR3 sequence reads: CASSVEAGAWGEKLFF. The CDR3 bases are TGTGCCAGCAGCGTAGAGGCAGGGGCATGGGGTGAAAAACTGTTTTTT. Combining the CDR3 with reference TRBV9 and TRBJ1-4 gives the whole variable domain DSGVTQTPKHLITATGQRVTLRCSPRSGDLSVYWYQQSLDQGLQFLIQYYNGEERAKGNILERFSAQQFPDLHSELNLSSLELGDSALYFCASSVEAGAWGEKLFFGSGTQLSVL.